The 26 T cell receptor beta chains reported below all come from one sample, sequenced in a study of blood T cells in healthy people across ages. A sample-barcoded 5' primer and a J-beta primer mix were used in a second PCR of about 6 to 12 cycles. Each CDR3 protein is one row after TCRdb ran MiXCR on the 5' RACE reads. This table has about 650,000 distinct CDR3 sequences, less than 40% appearing once. The specimen was blood. These receptors all come from a woman aged 80 or older in good health.

This clonotype came up a few times. This clone may be a read error of a much larger clone one base away. The V gene is TRBV15, the J gene TRBJ1-4; TRBD1 agrees at 10 bases. The CDR3 contains 15 residues. The germline V gene has CDR1 LNHNV and CDR2 YYDKDF (reference sequence). The ends lost 3 bases at V and 9 bases at J; junction bases unmatched: 7. CDR3 nucleotides: TGTGCCACCAGCAGGACCGGGACAGGGGTGAAAAAACTGTTTTTT. Its translation is CATSRTGTGVKKLFF.

This clonotype has ten or more counts. The gene calls are TRBV29-1 and TRBJ2-1; D unclear. Germline V gives CDR1 SQVTM, CDR2 ANQGSEA. The CDR3 is 11 amino acids. V lost 7 bases to trimming and J lost 5 bases, with 9 bases between them. CDR3 sequence (DNA): TGCAGCGCTCTAAGGAACAATGAGCAGTTCTTC. This encodes CSALRNNEQFF.

This clonotype has ten or more counts. The chain links TRBV7-3 to TRBJ1-2; D is perhaps TRBD1 (6 bases). Germline loops: CDR1 SGHTA, CDR2 FQGTGA. CDR3 length: 14 amino acids. V was trimmed by 8 bases and J by 5 bases, leaving 18 bases between them. The CDR3 coding sequence is TGTGCCAGCGGGGGCCCCAGAGAGGAATATGGCTACACCTTC. Encoded protein: CASGGPREEYGYTF.

The table lists this clonotype with a few counts. The chain links TRBV18 to TRBJ2-1, with D possibly matching TRBD2 (5 bases). CDR3 size: 13 residues. V was cut by 4 bases and J by 9 bases, with 13 bases left in between. Per germline, CDR1 KGHSH and CDR2 LQKENI. The chain's CDR3 is CASSRREGGEQFF. In DNA, the CDR3 is TGTGCCAGCTCACGGCGCGAGGGTGGTGAGCAGTTCTTC.

Turning to this clonotype: One end of the junction varies from germline; a read error may be responsible. The CDR3 nucleotides read TGCAGCGTCGCCCCAGGGGGTACAAGCACGGATACGCAGTATTTT. It specifies CSVAPGGTSTDTQYF. This chain links TRBV29-1 with TRBJ2-3; 7 nucleotides match TRBD1. The CDR3 length is 15 residues. CDR1 and CDR2 (germline): SQVTM, ANQGSEA.

V and J are TRBV7-2 and TRBJ2-1; the D is unclear. The V end was cut by 5 bases, the J end by 6 bases, with 5 bases between. The V gene's germline CDR1 is SGHTA and CDR2 FQGNSA. The CDR3 totals 11 residues. The CDR3 loop is CASSPFNEQFF. In nucleotides, the CDR3 is TGTGCCAGCAGCCCGTTCAATGAGCAGTTCTTC.

In its sample, this clonotype was seen many times. J is TRBJ2-5 and V is TRBV6-1, with TRBD2 matching 9 bases. V was clipped by 8 bases and J by 5 bases; unmatched bases: 9. Germline CDR1 reads MNHNS; CDR2 reads SASEGT. This CDR3 is built from 14 residues. The CDR3 protein is CASGPGLARETQYF. In DNA, the CDR3 is TGTGCCAGCGGACCGGGACTAGCCAGGGAGACCCAGTACTTC.

This clonotype was counted many times. CDR3 bases: TGCAGTGCTAGAGATGTGATAGCGGGGGACGATACGCAGTATTTT. It encodes CSARDVIAGDDTQYF. The chain uses TRBV20-1 and TRBJ2-3; 9 bases map to TRBD2. Looked up from germline, CDR1 is DFQATT and CDR2 is SNEGSKA (reference sequence). The CDR3 is 15 residues long. J gave up 6 bases and V 0 bases, and 7 bases lay outside the gene matches.

On this clonotype itself: A much larger clone sits a single nucleotide away, making a read error possible. The chain employs TRBV5-5 and TRBJ1-1, with D possibly being TRBD1 (5 bases). V gave up 4 bases and J gave up 3 bases, with 16 bases separating them. The germline V gene has CDR1 SGHKS and CDR2 YYEKEE (reference sequence). The CDR3 is 15 residues long. The CDR3 nucleotides read TGTGCCAGCAGCCGAGTAAGGGACGGGGACACTGAAGCTTTCTTT. Translated: CASSRVRDGDTEAFF.

The chain combines TRBV24-1 with TRBJ2-1; maybe TRBD2 (5 bases). Germline-derived CDR1 and CDR2 are KGHDR and SFDVKD. This CDR3 spans 17 amino acids. The V and J ends lost 4 bases and 0 bases respectively, with 15 bases between them. The DNA for the CDR3 is TGTGCCACCAGTGACCCGAGTACTAGAAACTCCTACAATGAGCAGTTCTTC. It yields the protein CATSDPSTRNSYNEQFF.

On this clonotype: A clone one base away is much larger, so this may be a read error. This chain joins TRBV19 and TRBJ2-3, with TRBD2 as a possible D gene (6 bases). The V gene's germline CDR1 is LNHDA and CDR2 SQIVND (reference sequence). This CDR3 is built from 17 residues. Trimming took off 4 bases at V and 0 bases at J, with 17 bases between the two ends. The CDR3 reads CASSTPLASASTDTQYF. For the CDR3, the DNA is TGTGCCAGTAGTACCCCACTGGCTAGCGCTAGCACAGATACGCAGTATTTT.

The chain employs TRBV20-1 and TRBJ2-1, with D perhaps matching TRBD2 (6 bases). V lost 5 bases and J lost 2, with 10 bases in between. From germline, CDR1 is DFQATT and CDR2 SNEGSKA (reference sequence). CDR3 length equals 13 residues. CDR3 loop: CSADRGTYNEQFF. DNA of the CDR3: TGCAGTGCTGATCGGGGGACCTACAATGAGCAGTTCTTC.

This sequence joins TRBV6-1 and TRBJ1-1, with 9 bases identical to TRBD1. J lost 6 bases, V lost 6 bases, and 5 bases had no gene match. CDR1 MNHNS and CDR2 SASEGT come from the germline V gene. This CDR3 comprises 13 residues. CDR3 protein: CASRERQGAEAFF. The CDR3 DNA follows: TGTGCCAGCAGGGAACGACAGGGGGCTGAAGCTTTCTTT.

The sample holds many counts of this clonotype. This chain connects TRBV20-1 to TRBJ2-1, with 7 nucleotides matching TRBD2. Germline CDR1 and CDR2: DFQATT and SNEGSKA (reference sequence). J lost 0 bases, V lost 5 bases, and 4 bases had no gene match. This CDR3 comprises 14 residues. The CDR3 bases are TGCAGTGCTTCAGAGCGGGGCTCCTACAATGAGCAGTTCTTC. Amino acids: CSASERGSYNEQFF.

This clonotype has a count of ten or more. J is TRBJ2-3 and V is TRBV7-9, with D tentatively TRBD2 (5 bases). V lost 3 bases to trimming and J lost 3 bases, with 10 bases between them. Germline CDR1 SEHNR, CDR2 FQNEAQ (reference sequence). The CDR3 loop spans 14 amino acids. CDR3 bases: TGTGCCAGCAGCTTGGACTCGAGGACAGATACGCAGTATTTT. As protein: CASSLDSRTDTQYF.

The gene calls are TRBV6-2 or TRBV6-3 and TRBJ2-2, with a tentative D call TRBD2 (6 bases). Germline V gene lookup returns CDR1 MNHEY and CDR2 SVGEGT. The CDR3 is 17 residues long. The germline V and J ends were trimmed by 2 bases and 0 bases, with 13 bases remaining between them. The CDR3: CASSYPRDSTNTGELFF. The CDR3 DNA reads as TGTGCCAGCAGTTACCCTAGGGACTCTACGAACACCGGGGAGCTGTTTTTT.

In the case of this clonotype: No DNA is shown, since the ends of the CDR3 on it are uncertain; the CDR3 is the one TCRdb lists. This chain joins TRBV19 and TRBJ2-6; the D call in the table, TRBD2, was not verified against the DNA. Per the germline V gene, CDR1 is LNHDA and CDR2 is SQIVND (reference sequence). The CDR3 numbers 17 amino acids, ends counted. The CDR3 spells CASSMVARGSGANVRTF.

The chain uses TRBV9 and TRBJ1-6; 10 nucleotides align to TRBD1. In germline, CDR1 is SGDLS, CDR2 YYNGEE. This CDR3 contains 17 residues. Trimming took 3 bases from V and 9 from J; bases not matched to a gene: 12. The CDR3 DNA is TGTGCCAGCAGCGCGTCGGGACAGGGGAAGGTCGTTTCACCCCTCCACTTT. This gives the protein CASSASGQGKVVSPLHF.

The CDR3 region is CASSYYQDEQYF. DNA of the CDR3: TGTGCCAGCAGTTACTATCAGGACGAGCAGTACTTC. The gene calls are TRBV6-6 and TRBJ2-7; D remains unclear. Germline loops: CDR1 MNHNY, CDR2 SVGAGI (reference sequence). V lost 1 base to trimming and J lost 5 bases, with 6 bases between them. CDR3 length: 12 amino acids.

The chain uses TRBV7-3 and TRBJ2-1; 8 nucleotides line up with TRBD2. The CDR3 is made up of 15 amino acids. Germline V gene data show CDR1 as SGHTA and CDR2 as FQGTGA. J was trimmed by 6 bases and V by 1 base; bases with no gene match: 5. This CDR3 is CASSLIGTSVNEQFF. DNA of the CDR3: TGTGCCAGCAGCTTAATCGGGACTAGTGTCAATGAGCAGTTCTTC. Complete variable domain (other parts from reference TRBV7-3 and TRBJ2-1): GAGVSQTPSNKVTEKGKYVELRCDPISGHTALYWYRQSLGQGPEFLIYFQGTGAADDSGLPNDRFFAVRPEGSVSTLKIQRTERGDSAVYLCASSLIGTSVNEQFFGPGTRLTVL.

This clonotype has a count of ten or more. The chain recombines TRBV7-2 with TRBJ2-3; 11 bases line up with TRBD2. Germline V CDR1 and CDR2: SGHTA, FQGNSA. The CDR3 has 16 amino acids. With V trimmed by 6 bases and J by 1 base, 6 bases remained unmatched. CDR3 loop: CASSSLAGGRTDTQYF. CDR3 in DNA: TGTGCCAGCAGTTCTCTAGCGGGGGGACGCACAGATACGCAGTATTTT.

The chain recombines TRBV20-1 with TRBJ2-1, with TRBD1 identical over 8 bases. The CDR3 spans 15 residues. CDR1 and CDR2 from the germline V gene are DFQATT and SNEGSKA (reference sequence). Trimming removed 0 bases from V and 4 bases from J; junction bases left unmatched: 5. The DNA for the CDR3 is TGCAGTGCTAGAGAGCGGGACAGGAGATACAATGAGCAGTTCTTC. Protein sequence: CSARERDRRYNEQFF.

This clonotype was counted only a few times. V gene TRBV6-1 combines with J gene TRBJ1-1; D not certain. Trimming took 8 bases from V and 0 from J, leaving 10 bases between them. The CDR3 has 13 amino acids. From germline, CDR1 is MNHNS and CDR2 SASEGT. The CDR3 loop is CASFVPMNTEAFF. In nucleotides, the CDR3 is TGTGCCAGCTTCGTTCCGATGAACACTGAAGCTTTCTTT.

This clonotype was seen repeatedly, ten times or more. The rearrangement links TRBV5-1 to TRBJ2-3; maybe TRBD1 (5 bases). Germline V gene lookup returns CDR1 SGHRS and CDR2 YFSETQ. This CDR3 has 16 residues. The ends were cut back, 3 bases at V and 0 bases at J, with 14 bases in the middle. The CDR3 is CASSWYDSSSTDTQYF. CDR3 coding DNA: TGCGCCAGCAGCTGGTACGACAGTAGTAGCACAGATACGCAGTATTTT.

V is TRBV7-3 and J is TRBJ2-7; TRBD1 aligns across 9 bases. CDR1 is SGHTA, CDR2 FQGTGA, per germline. There are 14 residues in the CDR3. Unmatched junction bases numbered 7, after V lost 6 bases and J lost 4 bases. In DNA form, the CDR3 reads TGTGCCAGCAGAGCGGGACAGGGTGGATACGAGCAGTACTTC. This encodes CASRAGQGGYEQYF. Full variable domain (remainder filled in from reference TRBV7-3 and TRBJ2-7): GAGVSQTPSNKVTEKGKYVELRCDPISGHTALYWYRQSLGQGPEFLIYFQGTGAADDSGLPNDRFFAVRPEGSVSTLKIQRTERGDSAVYLCASRAGQGGYEQYFGPGTRLTVT.

Remarks on this clonotype: This clone may be a read error of a much larger clone one base away. The rearrangement links TRBV20-1 to TRBJ2-5, with D possibly matching TRBD2 (5 bases). CDR3 length equals 12 residues. The germline gives CDR1 DFQATT, CDR2 SNEGSKA (reference sequence). The CDR3 sequence: CSARGAGETRYF. The DNA of the CDR3 is TGCAGTGCCCGGGGAGCCGGTGAGACCCGGTACTTC.